These 11 T cell receptor beta chains were sequenced from one sample in a study of PD-L1 blockade in urothelial cancer. This table comes from immunoSEQ multiplex PCR, and its TCRdb copy is limited to in-frame clones, with some not included. Of 60,000 to 70,000 clones in the sample, 75% to 90% were seen once. Noted time point: pretreatment peripheral blood. The starting material was PBMCs, obtained around atezolizumab (anti-PD-L1) treatment. Receptors were obtained from a man between 65 and 85 years old with urothelial cancer.

This chain joins TRBV5-1 and TRBJ1-3; TRBD1 might be the D (5 bases). CDR1 is SGHRS, CDR2 YFSETQ, per germline. The CDR3 covers 16 residues. The V end was cut by 2 bases, the J end by 1 base, with 13 bases between. DNA of the CDR3: TGCGCCAGCAGCTTATCGACAGCATCTTCTGGAAACACCATATATTTT. Its protein is CASSLSTASSGNTIYF.

V gene TRBV4-1 combines with J gene TRBJ2-1, with 10 nucleotides matching TRBD2. Trimming at V came to 4 bases and at J to 0 bases, leaving 3 bases not matched to a gene. The CDR3 is 16 amino acids. Germline lookup yields CDR1 MGHRA and CDR2 YSYEKL. CDR3 sequence reads: CASSRPSGSSYNEQFF. The CDR3 DNA reads as TGCGCCAGCAGCCGTCCTAGCGGGAGCTCCTACAATGAGCAGTTCTTC.

The chain joins TRBV4-1 to TRBJ1-4, with a possible D match to TRBD1 (6 bases). The CDR3 has 14 amino acids. The germline V gene encodes CDR1 MGHRA and CDR2 YSYEKL. The V gene lost 7 bases and the J gene lost 4 bases, with 13 bases spanning the gap. CDR3 in amino acids: CASNNGQRNEKLFF. In nucleotides, the CDR3 is TGCGCCAGCAACAACGGACAGCGTAATGAAAAACTGTTTTTT.

The V call is TRBV6-5, the J call TRBJ2-3; D unresolved. The germline V gene has CDR1 MNHEY and CDR2 SVGAGI. This CDR3 has 14 amino acids. The V gene lost 2 bases and the J gene lost 3 bases, with 9 bases spanning the gap. The CDR3 DNA reads TGTGCCAGCAGTTACACCCCTACGACAGATACGCAGTATTTT. It specifies CASSYTPTTDTQYF.

V is TRBV18 and J is TRBJ2-7; TRBD2 matches at 12 bases. The junction had 5 bases not matched to a gene; V was cut back by 3 bases and J by 5 bases. The CDR3 is 15 residues long. Per the germline V gene, CDR1 is KGHSH and CDR2 is LQKENI. CDR3 residues: CASSPASGRVHEQYF. CDR3 nucleotide sequence: TGTGCCAGCTCACCCGCTAGCGGGAGGGTCCACGAGCAGTACTTC. The full variable domain, its missing parts supplied by reference TRBV18 and TRBJ2-7, is NAGVMQNPRHLVRRRGQEARLRCSPMKGHSHVYWYRQLPEEGLKFMVYLQKENIIDESGMPKERFSAEFPKEGPSILRIQQVVRGDSAAYFCASSPASGRVHEQYFGPGTRLTVT.

V and J are TRBV5-6 and TRBJ2-7, with D unclear. V lost 4 bases and J lost 1, with 3 bases in between. This CDR3 comprises 11 residues. In germline, CDR1 is SGHDT, CDR2 YYEEEE. The CDR3 spells CASSHSYEQYF. The CDR3 DNA reads as TGTGCCAGCAGCCATTCCTACGAGCAGTACTTC.

The V call is TRBV9, the J call TRBJ2-1; 7 bases are a match to TRBD1. Germline CDR1 reads SGDLS; CDR2 reads YYNGEE. The CDR3 runs to 13 residues. After removal of 4 bases from V and 10 bases from J, the junction contained 8 bases not matched to a gene. The CDR3 bases are TGTGCCAGCAGCACCCGACAGGGCTCGGAGCAGTTCTTC. Translated: CASSTRQGSEQFF.

This clone was detected a few times. The chain has TRBV2 and TRBJ1-5, with D maybe TRBD1 (6 bases). With 2 bases removed from V and 3 bases from J, the gap between germline ends came to 11 bases. CDR3 length: 15 residues. Germline CDR1 and CDR2: SNHLY and FYNNEI. CDR3 sequence reads: CASSETGQFNQPQHF. CDR3 nucleotide sequence: TGTGCCAGCAGTGAAACAGGACAGTTCAATCAGCCCCAGCATTTT.

The V gene is TRBV5-6, the J gene TRBJ2-7, with D tentatively TRBD2 (6 bases). This CDR3 comprises 17 residues. The V gene lost 0 bases and the J gene lost 5 bases, with 21 bases spanning the gap. CDR1 and CDR2 (germline): SGHDT, YYEEEE. The CDR3 loop is CASSLGFAEGIDHEQYF. The CDR3 DNA is TGTGCCAGCAGCTTGGGATTCGCGGAGGGTATTGACCACGAGCAGTACTTC.

This chain connects TRBV7-3 to TRBJ2-1; the match to TRBD2 covers 11 bases. CDR3 length: 15 amino acids. Trimming cost V 4 bases and J 7 bases; bases outside gene matches: 6. From germline, CDR1 is SGHTA and CDR2 FQGTGA. The CDR3 loop is CASSSLAGGPNEQFF. The DNA for the CDR3 is TGTGCCAGCAGCTCGCTAGCGGGAGGACCAAATGAGCAGTTCTTC. The entire variable domain, with the rest obtained from reference TRBV7-3 and TRBJ2-1, is as follows: GAGVSQTPSNKVTEKGKYVELRCDPISGHTALYWYRQSLGQGPEFLIYFQGTGAADDSGLPNDRFFAVRPEGSVSTLKIQRTERGDSAVYLCASSSLAGGPNEQFFGPGTRLTVL.

The chain is built from TRBV9 and TRBJ1-5; the match to TRBD1 covers 9 bases. Germline CDR1 is SGDLS and CDR2 is YYNGEE. CDR3 length: 15 residues. V lost 3 bases and J lost 2; bases outside the gene matches: 3. This chain's CDR3 is CASSGTGGGNQPQHF. DNA of the CDR3: TGTGCCAGCAGCGGCACAGGGGGCGGCAATCAGCCCCAGCATTTT.